The sequence of this T cell receptor beta chain was determined in a study of blood T cell repertoires in COVID-19. CDR3 length: 14 amino acids. Trimming cost V 10 bases and J 0 bases, with 10 bases left between them. Germline lookup yields CDR1 WNHNN and CDR2 SYGVQD (reference sequence). Seattle patients were enrolled while actively infected and followed longitudinally. Sequencing was performed with immunoSEQ multiplex PCR; in TCRdb, only in-frame clones are kept and a portion is missing. Among some 200,000 clones, roughly 90% were seen once, and the ten largest hold over 15%. The sample comprised peripheral blood. This receptor was identified in a man in his forties or fifties with COVID-19, enrolled during active disease. The chain links TRBV10-1 to TRBJ1-6; tentative D call: TRBD1 (5 bases). Here the CDR3 reads CANKDSSYNSPLHF. CDR3 DNA sequence: TGCGCCAATAAAGACAGCTCCTATAATTCACCCCTCCACTTT.